A selection of T cell receptor beta chains follows, all from one sample in a study of blood T cell repertoires in COVID-19. Here immunoSEQ multiplex PCR was the method, and the copy in TCRdb shows in-frame clones only, minus some. The data show 150,000 to 200,000 clones, with roughly 87% seen just once and 7.8% held by the top ten. The sequenced material came from peripheral blood. These receptor sequences come from an older woman with COVID-19, enrolled during active disease. The CDR3 runs from the conserved cysteine through the conserved F or W. D genes are given only for firm matches. Clone size is not always given. Where it is, it says once, few, many or a class for expanded clones.

V gene	J gene	D gene	clone size	CDR3 protein	CDR3 DNA
TRBV5-1	TRBJ1-4	NA	NA	CASSLGGQAGELFF	TGCGCCAGCAGCTTGGGAGGGCAGGCCGGAGAACTGTTTTTT
TRBV19	TRBJ1-4	TRBD1	NA	CASNPYGTGDEKLFF	TGTGCCAGTAACCCCTATGGGACAGGCGATGAAAAACTGTTTTTT
TRBV19	TRBJ2-3	TRBD2	NA	CASSTVGGTDTQYF	TGTGCCAGTAGTACTGTGGGGGGGACAGATACGCAGTATTTT
TRBV7-9	TRBJ1-6	NA	NA	CASSLREGNSPLHF	TGTGCCAGCAGCTTACGGGAGGGAAACTCACCCCTCCACTTT
TRBV5-5	TRBJ1-5	NA	NA	CASSLSGARNQPQHF	TGTGCCAGCAGCTTAAGTGGGGCGCGGAATCAGCCCCAGCATTTT
TRBV2	TRBJ1-6	NA	NA	CASNAGYNSPLHF	TGTGCCAGCAACGCAGGGTATAATTCACCCCTCCACTTT
TRBV28	TRBJ2-1	TRBD2	NA	CASSDPRGGRNEQFF	TGTGCCAGCAGTGACCCTCGGGGGGGCAGGAATGAGCAGTTCTTC
TRBV28	TRBJ1-4	NA	NA	CASWAPNEKLFF	TGTGCCAGTTGGGCCCCTAATGAAAAACTGTTTTTT
TRBV9	TRBJ2-7	TRBD1	NA	CASSVGQGSHEQYF	TGTGCCAGCAGCGTAGGACAGGGGAGCCACGAGCAGTACTTC
TRBV7-9	TRBJ1-6	TRBD1	NA	CASRGTGESSPLHF	TGTGCCAGCAGGGGGACAGGGGAATCTTCACCCCTCCACTTT
TRBV30	TRBJ1-3	NA	NA	CAWRGARSGNTIYF	TGTGCCTGGAGGGGGGCCCGCTCTGGAAACACCATATATTTT
TRBV6-2/TRBV6-3	TRBJ2-3	TRBD2	NA	CASSYSGLAPSTDTQYF	TGTGCCAGCAGTTACTCGGGACTAGCGCCTAGCACAGATACGCAGTATTTT
TRBV23-1	TRBJ2-3	NA	NA	CASSPGTKGNTQYF	TGCGCCAGCAGTCCCGGGACAAAGGGCAATACGCAGTATTTT
TRBV19	TRBJ2-6	TRBD2	once	CASSSYPGGSGANVLTF	TGTGCCAGTAGTTCCTATCCGGGGGGCTCTGGGGCCAACGTCCTGACTTTC
TRBV15	TRBJ2-1	NA	NA	CATSWGNRADEQFF	TGTGCCACCAGCTGGGGAAACAGGGCGGATGAGCAGTTCTTC
TRBV5-1	TRBJ2-5	TRBD2	NA	CASSPGSSGGAQETQYF	TGCGCCAGCAGCCCCGGAAGTAGCGGGGGGGCCCAAGAGACCCAGTACTTC
TRBV5-1	TRBJ1-6	NA	NA	CASSLDPGLDSPLHF	TGCGCCAGCAGCTTGGATCCAGGGCTGGATTCACCCCTCCACTTT
TRBV9	TRBJ1-5	NA	once	CASSVEVRGHHNQPQHF	TGTGCCAGCAGCGTAGAGGTAAGGGGCCATCACAATCAGCCCCAGCATTTT
TRBV9	TRBJ1-5	TRBD1	NA	CAIPDRDYSNQPQHF	TGTGCCATTCCGGACAGGGATTATAGCAATCAGCCCCAGCATTTT
TRBV15	TRBJ2-2	TRBD1	NA	CATSNFDRGNTGELFF	TGTGCCACCAGCAATTTTGACAGGGGCAACACCGGGGAGCTGTTTTTT
TRBV7-9	TRBJ2-2	TRBD1	NA	CASSDSNRGTGELFF	TGTGCCAGCTCAGACTCTAACAGGGGCACCGGGGAGCTGTTTTTT
TRBV3-1/TRBV3-2	TRBJ1-3	NA	NA	CASSPRPGFSGNTIYF	TGTGCCAGCAGCCCTCGTCCGGGTTTCTCTGGAAACACCATATATTTT
TRBV9	TRBJ1-6	NA	NA	CASSVRGEGSPLHF	TGTGCCAGCAGCGTACGGGGGGAGGGTTCACCCCTCCACTTT
TRBV29-1	TRBJ2-1	TRBD2	NA	CSGGLAGIVNEQFF	TGCAGCGGCGGACTAGCGGGAATCGTTAATGAGCAGTTCTTC
TRBV9	TRBJ2-1	NA	NA	CASSVVASNEQFF	TGTGCCAGCAGCGTAGTTGCGTCGAATGAGCAGTTCTTC
TRBV19	TRBJ1-3	TRBD1	NA	CASSHRGLENTIYF	TGTGCCAGTAGCCACAGGGGGCTTGAAAACACCATATATTTT
TRBV5-1	TRBJ2-1	TRBD1	NA	CASSRTGGYEQFF	TGCGCCAGCAGCCGGACAGGGGGCTATGAGCAGTTCTTC
TRBV4-3	TRBJ2-7	TRBD1	NA	CASSRHRGQPYEQYF	TGCGCCAGCAGCCGACACAGGGGGCAGCCCTACGAGCAGTACTTC
TRBV6-5	TRBJ2-2	TRBD2	NA	CASRGGSWNTGELFF	TGTGCCAGCAGGGGAGGGAGTTGGAACACCGGGGAGCTGTTTTTT
TRBV6-5	TRBJ2-1	NA	NA	CASSRTVYNEQFF	TGTGCCAGCAGTAGGACAGTTTACAATGAGCAGTTCTTC
TRBV10-3	TRBJ1-1	NA	NA	CAISEGGGANTEAFF	TGTGCCATCAGTGAGGGAGGAGGGGCTAACACTGAAGCTTTCTTT
TRBV28	TRBJ2-1	TRBD2	NA	CASSLGLAGAKAQFF	TGTGCCAGCAGTTTAGGGCTAGCGGGCGCAAAGGCGCAGTTCTTC
TRBV27	TRBJ1-5	NA	NA	CASSTYRDSNQPQHF	TGTGCCAGCAGTACCTACAGGGATAGCAATCAGCCCCAGCATTTT
TRBV3-1/TRBV3-2	TRBJ1-3	TRBD1	once	CASSLGQRGNTIYF	TGTGCCAGCAGCCTGGGACAGCGCGGAAACACCATATATTTT
TRBV5-8	TRBJ1-5	NA	once	CASSSQGSNQPQHF	TGTGCCAGCAGTTCACAGGGTAGCAATCAGCCCCAGCATTTT
TRBV19	TRBJ2-5	TRBD2	NA	CASSDSGRARETQYF	TGTGCCAGTAGTGATAGCGGGAGGGCCCGTGAGACCCAGTACTTC
TRBV18	TRBJ1-4	NA	NA	CASSPPVGQAGEKLFF	TGTGCCAGCTCACCTCCTGTTGGGCAGGCGGGCGAAAAACTGTTTTTT
TRBV5-1	TRBJ2-1	NA	NA	CASSLGSNSYNEQFF	TGCGCCAGCAGCTTGGGGAGTAACTCCTACAATGAGCAGTTCTTC
TRBV10-2	TRBJ2-1	TRBD2	NA	CASRVAGGGYNEQFF	TGCGCCAGCAGAGTAGCGGGAGGGGGCTACAATGAGCAGTTCTTC
TRBV7-6	TRBJ2-7	NA	NA	CASSLASGLSYEQYF	TGTGCCAGCAGCTTAGCCTCGGGTCTCTCCTACGAGCAGTACTTC
TRBV1	TRBJ2-6	NA	NA	CTSSQPVQGSFSRRGANVLTF	TGCACCAGCAGCCAACCCGTCCAGGGCAGTTTCTCTAGGAGAGGGGCCAACGTCCTGACTTTC
TRBV7-9	TRBJ1-2	TRBD1	NA	CASSSPRDSLPGYTF	TGTGCCAGCAGCTCACCCCGGGACAGCCTCCCTGGCTACACCTTC
TRBV7-3	TRBJ1-1	TRBD1	NA	CASSLVAGGRGNTEAFF	TGTGCCAGCAGCTTGGTGGCAGGGGGCAGGGGGAACACTGAAGCTTTCTTT